This T cell receptor (beta chain) was observed in a study of blood T cell repertoires in COVID-19. Study summary: Acute-phase and convalescent COVID-19 samples originated in the United States, Italy and Spain. PBMCs, B-cell-depleted T cells, or T cells provided the cDNA or gDNA that made up the material.

Trimming cost V 3 bases and J 3 bases, with 16 bases left between them. The CDR3 covers 15 residues. Germline V gene lookup returns CDR1 SGHDT and CDR2 YYEEEE. As originally analysed: Cell counts per sample came from amplifying reference gene primers. TCRdb keeps only in-frame clones here, not all; method: immunoSEQ multiplex PCR. Clone size and the V and J calls come from that table; the DNA yielded D and trimming. The table includes 55,000 to 70,000 clones, about 90% detected once. The sample consisted of peripheral blood. The sequence was collected from a woman aged 50 to 60 with active or convalescent COVID-19. This chain links TRBV5-6 with TRBJ2-7; no definite D call. The CDR3 nucleotides are TGTGCCAGCAGCTCCGATGGCCGATTCAACTACGAGCAGTACTTC. Its protein product is CASSSDGRFNYEQYF.